The 20 T cell receptor beta chains presented below share a single source sample, sequenced in a study of shared clonotypes between healthy human individuals. Assay: immunoSEQ multiplex PCR; the TCRdb copy retains only in-frame clones and omits some. This table holds over a million clones, about 84% found once. The sample was memory CD4+ T cells from PBMCs. Noted subset: CD45RA-negative fraction. The origin of the receptors is a young man in good health. Some clones in this sample may be carry-over from other donors' samples.

This chain joins TRBV4-1 and TRBJ2-1; 9 bases are a match to TRBD2. After removal of 5 bases from V and 6 bases from J, the junction contained 8 bases not matched to a gene. The CDR3 has 15 residues. Germline V lookup: CDR1 MGHRA, CDR2 YSYEKL. CDR3 residues: CASSDEGLASNEQFF. The CDR3 coding sequence is TGCGCCAGCAGCGACGAGGGACTAGCTTCCAATGAGCAGTTCTTC.

This sequence joins TRBV15 and TRBJ2-7, with 8 bases identical to TRBD1. V lost 8 bases to trimming and J lost 2 bases; unmatched junction nucleotides: 11. Germline assignment: CDR1 LNHNV and CDR2 YYDKDF (reference sequence). The CDR3 length is 15 residues. The CDR3 region has the DNA TGTGCCACCCGACCAGGACAGGGTAGTACCTACGAGCAGTACTTC. The encoded protein is CATRPGQGSTYEQYF.

The V gene is TRBV29-1, the J gene TRBJ2-5; the D gene is possibly TRBD2 (7 bases). Germline V gene sequence: CDR1 SQVTM, CDR2 ANQGSEA. The CDR3 loop spans 12 amino acids. V lost 4 bases, J lost 5 bases, and 11 bases lay in between. The CDR3 spells CSVVRGRETQYF. CDR3 DNA: TGCAGCGTTGTGCGGGGGCGGGAGACCCAGTACTTC.

The chain uses TRBV7-2 and TRBJ1-5; D is unclear. Between the trimmed V and J ends, which lost 5 bases and 9 bases, there was a span of 11 bases. CDR3 length: 12 residues. Germline CDR1 reads SGHTA; CDR2 reads FQGNSA. CDR3 sequence (DNA): TGTGCCAGCAGCGCCCCGGCTGGGCCCCAGCATTTT. Its translation is CASSAPAGPQHF. Variable domain in full (rest from reference TRBV7-2 and TRBJ1-5): GAGVSQSPSNKVTEKGKDVELRCDPISGHTALYWYRQSLGQGLEFLIYFQGNSAPDKSGLPSDRFSAERTGGSVSTLTIQRTQQEDSAVYLCASSAPAGPQHFGDGTRLSIL.

This clone was found many times. The rearrangement uses TRBV29-1 and TRBJ1-2, with TRBD1 identical over 8 bases. The germline CDR1 and CDR2 sequences are SQVTM and ANQGSEA. V dropped 7 bases and J dropped 5; count of bases not matched to a gene: 9. The CDR3 contains 13 residues. The CDR3 spells CSASVGTGYGYTF. The CDR3 DNA follows: TGCAGCGCGTCTGTGGGGACAGGTTATGGCTACACCTTC.

This sequence joins TRBV4-2 and TRBJ2-5, with 8 bases fitting TRBD2. Germline V gene sequence: CDR1 LGHNA, CDR2 YNFKEQ. The J segment lost 4 bases and the V segment lost 1 base, leaving 2 bases of the junction unmatched. The CDR3 sequence is 14 residues long. CDR3 DNA sequence: TGTGCCAGCAGCCAAGGGGGGACTAGAGAGACCCAGTACTTC. Protein product: CASSQGGTRETQYF.

V usage is TRBV28 and J usage is TRBJ1-5; a weak D match, TRBD1 (6 bases). This CDR3 is 14 amino acids long. Germline loops: CDR1 MDHEN, CDR2 SYDVKM. V was shortened by 8 bases and J by 2 bases, with 13 bases between the two germline ends. CDR3 residues: CASLSGAGNQPQHF. The CDR3 coding sequence is TGTGCCAGCCTTTCGGGGGCTGGCAATCAGCCCCAGCATTTT.

This clone was observed a few times. This rearrangement joins TRBV28 to TRBJ2-3; D unresolved. CDR1 is MDHEN, CDR2 SYDVKM, per germline. The CDR3 consists of 14 residues. Trimming stripped 6 bases from V and 2 bases from J, with 12 bases between. CDR3 sequence (DNA): TGTGCCAGCAGCAAAAGAGCGATCACAGATACGCAGTATTTT. Amino acids: CASSKRAITDTQYF. The full variable domain, rest sourced from reference TRBV28 and TRBJ2-3, is DVKVTQSSRYLVKRTGEKVFLECVQDMDHENMFWYRQDPGLGLRLIYFSYDVKMKEKGDIPEGYSVSREKKERFSLILESASTNQTSMYLCASSKRAITDTQYFGPGTRLTVL.

The CDR3 is CAISSGTVSYEQYF. CDR3 DNA sequence: TGTGCCATCAGCAGCGGGACAGTGTCCTACGAGCAGTACTTC. The chain is built from TRBV10-3 and TRBJ2-7, with D tentatively TRBD1 or TRBD2 (7 bases each). V dropped 6 bases and J dropped 1 base, with 13 bases sitting between them. CDR1 and CDR2 (germline): ENHRY, SYGVKD. This CDR3 contains 14 residues.

This clone was recorded once. The gene calls are TRBV18 and TRBJ1-2; possible D gene TRBD1, 5 bases. This CDR3 spans 17 amino acids. V was pared by 2 bases and J by 0 bases, with 16 bases between. Germline CDR1 and CDR2: KGHSH and LQKENI. CDR3 DNA sequence: TGTGCCAGCTCACCAGTGGGACTCCAACCCGCTAACTATGGCTACACCTTC. It codes for CASSPVGLQPANYGYTF.

This clone was seen only once. This rearrangement joins TRBV29-1 to TRBJ2-1; D unclear. The CDR3 covers 16 residues. Trimming took 3 bases from V and 0 from J, leaving 15 bases between them. Germline-derived CDR1 and CDR2 are SQVTM and ANQGSEA. The CDR3 sequence: CSVETPRPSSYNEQFF. The CDR3 bases are TGCAGCGTTGAGACCCCCCGGCCGAGCTCCTACAATGAGCAGTTCTTC.

The chain couples TRBV9 to TRBJ1-5; weak D call: TRBD1 (5 bases). Trimming left V 0 bases short and J 8 bases short, with 12 bases between. In germline, CDR1 is SGDLS, CDR2 YYNGEE. The CDR3 runs 14 residues. CDR3 loop: CASSVGTGQEPQHF. The CDR3, as DNA: TGTGCCAGCAGCGTAGGAACAGGCCAAGAGCCCCAGCATTTT.

As for this clone: Additional DNA sequences in this sample encode the identical CDR3. The V call is TRBV27, the J call TRBJ2-7; a weak D match, TRBD2 (6 bases). This CDR3 contains 13 residues. V was cut by 6 bases and J by 0 bases, with 9 bases left in between. From germline, CDR1 is MNHEY and CDR2 SMNVEV (reference sequence). As DNA, the CDR3 is TGTGCCAGCAGAGCGGGCTACTCCTACGAGCAGTACTTC. Amino acid sequence: CASRAGYSYEQYF.

A note on this clone: Distinct nucleotide sequences in the sample also encode this CDR3. The V and J genes are TRBV5-1 and TRBJ2-2; D not certain. The CDR3 contains 14 residues. CDR1 and CDR2 from the germline V gene are SGHRS and YFSETQ. The V gene lost 0 bases and the J gene lost 2 bases, with 5 bases spanning the gap. In DNA form, the CDR3 reads TGCGCCAGCAGCTTGGTGCTAAACACCGGGGAGCTGTTTTTT. Amino acids: CASSLVLNTGELFF.

V gene TRBV7-9 combines with J gene TRBJ1-5; 9 bases agree with TRBD1. V lost 5 bases, J lost 0 bases, and 14 bases stayed unmatched. This CDR3 contains 19 residues. Germline V gene sequence: CDR1 SEHNR, CDR2 FQNEAQ (reference sequence). DNA of the CDR3: TGTGCCAGCAGCGGCCCCCGGGACAGGGACTCTGATAGCAATCAGCCCCAGCATTTT. It translates to CASSGPRDRDSDSNQPQHF.

The chain uses TRBV6-5 and TRBJ2-5, with D hard to call. V was trimmed by 4 bases and J by 2 bases, leaving 8 bases between them. The CDR3 sequence is 13 residues long. Per the germline V gene, CDR1 is MNHEY and CDR2 is SVGAGI. In nucleotides, the CDR3 is TGTGCCAGCAGTTGGAGACGGCAAGAGACCCAGTACTTC. As protein: CASSWRRQETQYF.

Concerning this clone itself: At one of its ends the junction is not consistent with the germline gene, which may arise from a read error. The chain carries TRBV27 and TRBJ2-1; D uncertain. Germline V gives CDR1 MNHEY, CDR2 SMNVEV (reference sequence). The CDR3 consists of 12 residues. The chain's CDR3 is CAGSSTYNEQFF. CDR3 bases: TGTGCCGGCAGTTCTACGTACAATGAGCAGTTCTTC.

This chain uses TRBV30 with TRBJ2-3; the D gene could be TRBD1 or TRBD2 (5 bases each). The CDR3 consists of 15 residues. Per the germline V gene, CDR1 is GTSNPN and CDR2 is SVGIG (reference sequence). The V gene lost 1 base and the J gene lost 1 base, with 12 bases spanning the gap. The CDR3 nucleotides read TGTGCCTGGAGTGAGGTGGGGACGGGCACAGATACGCAGTATTTT. Residues: CAWSEVGTGTDTQYF.

The V gene is TRBV28, the J gene TRBJ1-2, with TRBD1 matching over 10 bases. CDR1 is MDHEN and CDR2 is SYDVKM in the germline V gene. This CDR3 has 15 amino acids. V gave up 2 bases and J gave up 7 bases; unmatched junction bases: 7. CDR3 sequence reads: CASSLLTGGVRGYTF. Here the CDR3 DNA reads TGTGCCAGCAGTTTACTGACAGGGGGCGTTCGTGGCTACACCTTC.

This sequence joins TRBV9 and TRBJ1-2, with D possibly being TRBD1 (5 bases). The V gene lost 4 bases and the J gene lost 4 bases, with 11 bases spanning the gap. Germline V gene lookup returns CDR1 SGDLS and CDR2 YYNGEE. CDR3 length: 13 residues. The CDR3, as DNA: TGTGCCAGCAGCCTGGGACCTGGCTATGGCTACACCTTC. Amino acid sequence: CASSLGPGYGYTF.